The rows below give T cell receptor beta chains drawn from one sample of a study of cytomegalovirus exposure and HLA in healthy donors. Using immunoSEQ multiplex PCR, the repertoire was profiled, and TCRdb retains in-frame clones only, with some absent. This repertoire shows over 130,000 clones, around 86% found once; its top ten account for about 1.3%. The sequencing input was PBMCs. These receptors came from a female donor in good health and CMV-seronegative. CDR3s include the opening cysteine and the closing phenylalanine or tryptophan. D genes are given only for firm matches. Size is stated for part of the rows, as once, few or many counts, or as a class when the clone is expanded.

-,TRBJ1-1,TRBV28,-,TGTGCCAGCAGTTTCTTCGGGAAAGGGAACACTGAAGCTTTCTTT,CASSFFGKGNTEAFF
-,TRBJ1-5,TRBV10-3,-,TGTGCCATCAGTGGGACAGTCAATCAGCCCCAGCATTTT,CAISGTVNQPQHF
-,TRBJ2-5,TRBV29-1,-,TGCAGTTCCCAGGGGAGGGGAGAGACCCAGTACTTC,CSSQGRGETQYF
once,TRBJ2-5,TRBV10-3,TRBD2,TGTGCCATCAGTGAGTCGCCGGTAGCGGGAACCCAAGAGACCCAGTACTTC,CAISESPVAGTQETQYF
few,TRBJ2-1,TRBV2,-,TGTGCCAGCAGTGGGAGAGGGAGGTCCTACAATGAGCAGTTCTTC,CASSGRGRSYNEQFF
few,TRBJ2-3,TRBV6-4,-,TGTGCCAGCAGTGGCGGGAGCACAGATACGCAGTATTTT,CASSGGSTDTQYF
once,TRBJ2-3,TRBV11-2,TRBD2,TGTGCCAGCAGCTTAGTAGGGGCGGGAGGGGCAGATACGCAGTATTTT,CASSLVGAGGADTQYF
-,TRBJ1-4,TRBV7-2,TRBD1,TGTGCCAGCAGCCCTACAGGGGGCGATGAAAAACTGTTTTTT,CASSPTGGDEKLFF
few,TRBJ1-5,TRBV28,TRBD1,TGTGCCAGCAGGGAACTAGGACAGGGCGGTTCTCAGCCCCAGCATTTT,CASRELGQGGSQPQHF
-,TRBJ2-3,TRBV19,TRBD1,TGTGCCAGTGGAAAGACAGGGGACGCAGATACGCAGTATTTT,CASGKTGDADTQYF
-,TRBJ2-7,TRBV2,TRBD2,TGTGCCAGCAGTGGACTAGCGGGATCGACTATCTACGAGCAGTACTTC,CASSGLAGSTIYEQYF
-,TRBJ1-1,TRBV28,TRBD1,TGTGCCAGCATCTTAAACAGGGGGCTCACTGAAGCTTTCTTT,CASILNRGLTEAFF
-,TRBJ2-1,TRBV10-1,TRBD2,TGCGCCAGCAGTGAGTCGAGGTTGGGCGGGAGCTCCTACAATGAGCAGTTCTTC,CASSESRLGGSSYNEQFF
-,TRBJ1-4,TRBV6-5,TRBD1,TGTGCCAGCAGTTACTCGGGGACAGGGGAAAAACTGTTTTTT,CASSYSGTGEKLFF
-,TRBJ2-7,TRBV6-1,TRBD1,TGTGCCAGCAGGGAACGACAGGGGGACGGCTACGAGCAGTACTTC,CASRERQGDGYEQYF
-,TRBJ2-6,TRBV5-1,TRBD2,TGCGCCAGCACCATGCGGGGGGCTGGGGCCAACGTCCTGACTTTC,CASTMRGAGANVLTF
-,TRBJ1-5,TRBV5-6,TRBD1,TGTGCCAGCAGCCGGTCGACAGGGGGCGGAAATCAGCCCCAGCATTTT,CASSRSTGGGNQPQHF
few,TRBJ1-1,TRBV9,-,TGTGCCAGCAGCGTAGAAGCTTCAGGGTCTACTGAAGCTTTCTTT,CASSVEASGSTEAFF
few,TRBJ2-3,TRBV6-6,-,TGTGCCAGCAGTGCGATCTTCACAGATACGCAGTATTTT,CASSAIFTDTQYF
few,TRBJ1-4,TRBV6-1,-,TGTGCCAGCAGTGAAATCTTGGGGCAGGGCCTCGATGAAAAACTGTTTTTT,CASSEILGQGLDEKLFF
-,TRBJ2-3,TRBV6-1,TRBD2,TGTGCCAGCAGTGAAGCAGCGGGGACGCGGTCAGCAGATACGCAGTATTTT,CASSEAAGTRSADTQYF
-,TRBJ1-4,TRBV5-5,TRBD1,TGTGCCAGCAGCTTATCCCCGAGACAGGGGTTGGCAACTAATGAAAAACTGTTTTTT,CASSLSPRQGLATNEKLFF
-,TRBJ1-5,TRBV7-2,-,TGTGCCAGCAGCTTAGCAGACAGTCTTAATCAGCCCCAGCATTTT,CASSLADSLNQPQHF
once,TRBJ2-4,TRBV19,TRBD1,TGTGCCAGTAGTATAGACCCCACAGGGGGTGCCAAAAACATTCAGTACTTC,CASSIDPTGGAKNIQYF
-,TRBJ2-3,TRBV29-1,TRBD1,TGCAGCGCCCCGGGACAGGGGCACACAGATACGCAGTATTTT,CSAPGQGHTDTQYF
-,TRBJ1-5,TRBV29-1,-,TGCAGCGTTGGCCCCGGGGGTAGCAATCAGCCCCAGCATTTT,CSVGPGGSNQPQHF
-,TRBJ2-5,TRBV12-5,-,TGTGCTAGTGGTTTGGTACATGGAGACGGCCAAGAGACCCAGTACTTC,CASGLVHGDGQETQYF
-,TRBJ2-5,TRBV6-5,TRBD2,TGTGCCAGCAGTTCTCGCGGGAGGGCCAGGGGGGAGACCCAGTACTTC,CASSSRGRARGETQYF
-,TRBJ1-3,TRBV19,-,TGTGCCAGTAGTATCACAGGGACTGGAAACACCATATATTTT,CASSITGTGNTIYF
-,TRBJ2-7,TRBV5-4,TRBD2,TGTGCCAGCAGCTTGGTCCCAGCGGGAGTCCTCGGGGCGTCCTACGAGCAGTACTTC,CASSLVPAGVLGASYEQYF
-,TRBJ2-1,TRBV6-5,-,TGTGCCAGCAGCCTCAATGGCCATGAGCAGTTCTTC,CASSLNGHEQFF
-,TRBJ1-1,TRBV19,TRBD1,TGTGCCACCCAAGGACAGGGGACTGAAGCTTTCTTT,CATQGQGTEAFF
-,TRBJ1-1,TRBV28,-,TGTGCCAGCAGTTCCATCGGTGGCACTGAAGCTTTCTTT,CASSSIGGTEAFF
-,TRBJ2-5,TRBV25-1,TRBD2,TGTGCCAGCAGTGTTCTAGCGGGCCAAGAGACCCAGTACTTC,CASSVLAGQETQYF
-,TRBJ2-5,TRBV6-6,-,TGTGCCAGCACTCTTGGCTCGGGGGAGACCCAGTACTTC,CASTLGSGETQYF
few,TRBJ2-7,TRBV2,TRBD2,TGTGCCAGCAGTGAGGGTAGCGGGAGGGCTGGTGGCGAGCAGTACTTC,CASSEGSGRAGGEQYF
-,TRBJ1-1,TRBV19,-,TGTGCCAGTAGAAAACCCCGGGACGGGGGTACTGAAGCTTTCTTT,CASRKPRDGGTEAFF
-,TRBJ1-1,TRBV4-1,-,TGCGCCAGCAGCCAAGAATTTCTCGGCACTGAAGCTTTCTTT,CASSQEFLGTEAFF
-,TRBJ2-3,TRBV10-3,-,TGTGCCATCAGTAAGGGGAGCACAGATACGCAGTATTTT,CAISKGSTDTQYF
-,TRBJ1-5,TRBV4-1,-,TGCGCCAGCAGTCGGACAGTGGTCAATCAGCCCCAGCATTTT,CASSRTVVNQPQHF
few,TRBJ1-1,TRBV7-3,-,TGTGCCAGCAGTTACCAACCAGGGCCGAACACTGAAGCTTTCTTT,CASSYQPGPNTEAFF
-,TRBJ1-4,TRBV27,-,TGTGCCAGCAGCCACGCCCTGGGCTCTAATGAAAAACTGTTTTTT,CASSHALGSNEKLFF
-,TRBJ2-7,TRBV30,TRBD2,TGTGCCTGGAGTGGGAGCGGGAGCTACGAGCAGTACTTC,CAWSGSGSYEQYF
-,TRBJ2-2,TRBV7-8,-,TGTGCCAGCCTGTCCGGGGAGCTGTTTTTT,CASLSGELFF
once,TRBJ2-7,TRBV19,TRBD2,TGTGCCAGTAGTATTAAGGCAGGTGGGGGGGTTTACGAGCAGTACTTC,CASSIKAGGGVYEQYF